Listed here are 9 T cell receptor beta chains from one sample, sequenced in a study of cytomegalovirus exposure and HLA in healthy donors. Vbeta (60) and Jbeta (13) primers were used in the PCR. Only in-frame clones appear in the TCRdb table, and some are missing; sequencing was by immunoSEQ multiplex PCR. Here the sample spans tens of thousands of clones, roughly 67% being singletons. The sequenced material came from PBMCs. The receptors here all came from a boy younger than 18 in good health and CMV-seropositive.

The chain has TRBV5-3 and TRBJ2-5; TRBD2 agrees at 10 bases. TRBV5-3 counts as an open reading frame of uncertain function. The CDR3 runs 14 residues. V shed 5 bases, J shed 5 bases, and the junction held 6 bases outside the gene matches. The CDR3 region has the DNA TGTGCCAGAAGGGGGACTAGCGCGATGGAGACCCAGTACTTC. Residues: CARRGTSAMETQYF.

This chain uses TRBV27 with TRBJ1-3; no reliable D call. Germline V gives CDR1 MNHEY, CDR2 SMNVEV (reference sequence). This CDR3 is built from 18 residues. V was clipped by 3 bases and J by 0 bases, with 18 bases between them. In nucleotides, the CDR3 is TGTGCCAGCAGTTTCACAAACGCAATACTAAACTCTGGAAACACCATATATTTT. It codes for CASSFTNAILNSGNTIYF.

This chain joins TRBV5-1 and TRBJ1-2, with 7 bases lining up with TRBD1. This CDR3 is 14 amino acids long. Trimming removed 0 bases from V and 5 bases from J; junction bases left unmatched: 4. Looked up from germline, CDR1 is SGHRS and CDR2 is YFSETQ. CDR3 residues: CASSLDRGMYGYTF. The CDR3 DNA reads TGCGCCAGCAGCTTGGACAGGGGAATGTATGGCTACACCTTC.

The chain uses TRBV2 and TRBJ1-1, with D possibly TRBD1 on 5 matching bases. There are 15 residues in the CDR3. Germline CDR1 reads SNHLY; CDR2 reads FYNNEI. The V gene lost 2 bases and the J gene lost 2 bases, with 12 bases spanning the gap. DNA of the CDR3: TGTGCCAGCAGTGAATTCGGGCAGGGTAACACTGAAGCTTTCTTT. The encoded protein is CASSEFGQGNTEAFF.

The rearrangement joins TRBV20-1 to TRBJ2-3, with D uncertain. Trimming cost V 6 bases and J 3 bases, with 7 bases left between them. Germline CDR1 is DFQATT and CDR2 is SNEGSKA (reference sequence). The CDR3 is made up of 11 amino acids. The CDR3 protein is CSATRTDTQYF. The DNA of the CDR3 is TGCAGTGCCACCCGGACAGATACGCAGTATTTT.

The chain links TRBV19 to TRBJ1-1; 7 nucleotides align to TRBD1. CDR1 and CDR2 (germline): LNHDA, SQIVND (reference sequence). The CDR3 spans 14 residues. V shed 5 bases, J shed 1 base, and the junction held 4 bases outside the gene matches. This chain's CDR3 is CASSSGTENTEAFF. In DNA, the CDR3 is TGTGCCAGTAGTTCCGGGACAGAGAACACTGAAGCTTTCTTT.

V and J are TRBV4-1 and TRBJ2-7; D is perhaps TRBD2 (5 bases). Trimming took 4 bases from V and 7 from J, leaving 23 bases between them. The CDR3 length is 16 residues. Germline V gene data show CDR1 as MGHRA and CDR2 as YSYEKL. DNA of the CDR3: TGCGCCAGCAGCCTCGCGGGCGGTCCCGGATCGCAAGAGCAGTACTTC. Encoded protein: CASSLAGGPGSQEQYF.

This chain uses TRBV7-8 with TRBJ2-7, with 12 bases identical to TRBD2. Losses at the gene ends were 4 bases for V and 6 bases for J; bases not matched to a gene: 7. In germline, CDR1 is SGHVS, CDR2 FQNEAQ. CDR3 length: 15 amino acids. The CDR3 reads CASSSLTSGRGEQYF. In nucleotides, the CDR3 is TGTGCCAGCAGCTCTTTGACTAGCGGGAGAGGCGAGCAGTACTTC.

The chain's CDR3 is CASSPPSSSGNEQFF. For the CDR3, the DNA is TGTGCCAGCAGCCCCCCGTCCTCTAGTGGGAATGAGCAGTTCTTC. The gene calls are TRBV7-3 and TRBJ2-1; D gene uncertain. This CDR3 region has 15 residues. The V end lost 5 bases, the J end lost 7 bases, and 18 bases lay between the germline ends. Germline loops: CDR1 SGHTA, CDR2 FQGTGA.